These 8 T cell receptor beta chains came from one sample sequenced in a study of CD8+CD57+ T cells in acquired aplastic anemia. CDR3 and TCR beta VDJ profiling relied on genomic DNA as the template. TCRdb reprocessed the reads with MiXCR, giving one entry per CDR3 protein. The sample lists tens of thousands of distinct CDR3 sequences, under 55% occurring once. The sequenced sample was sorted CD4+, CD8+, or CD8+CD57+ T cells (not recorded which) from PBMCs. The receptor set was obtained from a human donor in good health, serving as a control.

This clonotype was detected only a few times. The chain uses TRBV20-1 and TRBJ2-1; maybe TRBD1 (6 bases). CDR3 length equals 13 residues. CDR1 DFQATT and CDR2 SNEGSKA come from the germline V gene (reference sequence). V was shortened by 5 bases and J by 7 bases, with 15 bases between the two germline ends. CDR3 protein: CSAPAAGVNEQFF. CDR3 nucleotides: TGCAGTGCTCCCGCGGCAGGGGTGAATGAGCAGTTCTTC.

This clonotype was seen only a few times. CDR3 sequence reads: CATGQDRSYEQYF. DNA of the CDR3: TGTGCCACCGGACAGGACAGGTCCTACGAGCAGTACTTC. The rearrangement joins TRBV15 to TRBJ2-7; 7 nucleotides match TRBD1. The CDR3 contains 13 residues. Germline CDR1 and CDR2: LNHNV and YYDKDF (reference sequence). With V trimmed by 8 bases and J by 1 base, 5 bases remained unmatched.

This chain uses TRBV7-2 with TRBJ2-1; D possibly corresponds to TRBD1 (5 bases). V dropped 2 bases and J dropped 0 bases, with 17 bases sitting between them. Germline V CDR1 and CDR2: SGHTA, FQGNSA. The CDR3 covers 18 residues. The CDR3 reads CASSLTWQGDRSYNEQFF. Written as DNA, the CDR3 is TGTGCCAGCAGCTTAACGTGGCAGGGTGACCGCTCCTACAATGAGCAGTTCTTC.

This clonotype was recorded at least ten times. This sequence joins TRBV20-1 and TRBJ1-1, with D uncertain. The CDR3 has 11 residues. V was cut by 5 bases and J by 5 bases, with 9 bases left in between. Germline lookup yields CDR1 DFQATT and CDR2 SNEGSKA (reference sequence). CDR3 amino acids: CSAGKRTEAFF. The DNA for the CDR3 is TGCAGTGCTGGGAAGAGGACTGAAGCTTTCTTT.

This clonotype came up many times. The chain joins TRBV20-1 to TRBJ1-5, with D hard to call. The ends were cut back, 0 bases at V and 2 bases at J, with 11 bases in the middle. The V gene's germline CDR1 is DFQATT and CDR2 SNEGSKA (reference sequence). This CDR3 is built from 15 residues. The CDR3 coding sequence is TGCAGTGCTAGAGAGGCCCGAGTAGGCAATCAGCCCCAGCATTTT. The encoded protein is CSAREARVGNQPQHF.

This sequence joins TRBV2 and TRBJ1-2, with D unclear. The germline V gene has CDR1 SNHLY and CDR2 FYNNEI. V was pared by 5 bases and J by 0 bases, with 10 bases between. CDR3 length: 14 amino acids. The CDR3 DNA is TGTGCCAGCAGTTTTGGAAAAACTAACTATGGCTACACCTTC. Protein product: CASSFGKTNYGYTF.

This clonotype was seen many times. In nucleotides, the CDR3 is TGCAGTGCTACTCGGGGGGTTGAGCAGTTCTTC. It encodes CSATRGVEQFF. The chain combines TRBV20-1 with TRBJ2-1, with 7 bases identical to TRBD2. CDR1 and CDR2 (germline): DFQATT, SNEGSKA (reference sequence). Unmatched junction bases numbered 3, after V lost 4 bases and J lost 9 bases. The CDR3 is 11 amino acids.

This clonotype was counted ten times or more. The V gene is TRBV6-4, the J gene TRBJ1-1; D gene uncertain. CDR3 length: 13 residues. Trimming removed 0 bases at V and 1 base at J, with 3 bases between. Germline CDR1 and CDR2: MRHNA and SNTAGT. The CDR3 nucleotides read TGTGCCAGCAGTGACTCGGAGAACACTGAAGCTTTCTTT. It translates to CASSDSENTEAFF.